This TCR beta chain was identified during a study of response to subunit inactivated influenza vaccine. Whole-study results and caveats: There was a suggestion from the authors that each seasonal influenza vaccination recruits few new T cells.

Details on this clonotype: Antigen: not known.

TCRdb reprocessed the RT-PCR reads via MiXCR and lists one record per CDR3 protein. The table records 630,000 or so distinct CDR3 sequences, around 14% of them present only once. CDR1 SGHRS and CDR2 YFSETQ come from the germline V gene. This CDR3 region has 17 residues. The V and J ends lost 2 bases and 0 bases, in that order; junction bases with no gene match: 11. Material: PBMCs from blood, obtained 11 to 12 days after vaccination. This TCR was recovered from a man aged 45-65 years who received an inactivated influenza vaccine. The chain links TRBV5-1 to TRBJ2-7; TRBD1 matches at 7 bases. Here the CDR3 DNA reads TGCGCCAGCAGCTTCACAACCTGGGACAGAAGCTCCTACGAGCAGTACTTC. It is translated as CASSFTTWDRSSYEQYF.